This entry lists 16 T cell receptor beta chains sequenced from one sample in a study of T-cell reconstitution after alpha-beta-depleted transplantation in children. The TCRbeta library incorporated unique molecular identifiers. TCRdb re-derived calls from the PCR reads in MiXCR, one entry per CDR3 protein. Altogether about 460,000 distinct CDR3 sequences are present, about 10% being singletons, with the ten largest covering 2%. The material sequenced was PBMCs, taken before TCRalphabeta/CD19-depleted stem cell transplant. These receptor sequences come from a child aged 2-9 years with inherited bone marrow failure, due to receive a stem cell transplant.

Of note for this clonotype: A much larger clone lies one base from this, so it may be a read error. The chain couples TRBV5-1 to TRBJ2-1, with TRBD1 identical over 7 bases. Trimming at V came to 6 bases and at J to 4 bases, leaving 10 bases not matched to a gene. The germline gives CDR1 SGHRS, CDR2 YFSETQ. The CDR3 spans 15 residues. The CDR3 DNA follows: TGCGCCAGCAACACCGGGACAGCTCCTTACAATGAGCAGTTCTTC. Protein product: CASNTGTAPYNEQFF. Full variable domain (missing parts from reference TRBV5-1 and TRBJ2-1): KAGVTQTPRYLIKTRGQQVTLSCSPISGHRSVSWYQQTPGQGLQFLFEYFSETQRNKGNFPGRFSGRQFSNSRSEMNVSTLELGDSALYLCASNTGTAPYNEQFFGPGTRLTVL.

This clonotype was found many times. CDR3 sequence reads: CASSLASQGAKNIQYF. CDR3 in DNA: TGTGCCAGCAGCTTAGCGAGCCAGGGGGCGAAAAACATTCAGTACTTC. J is TRBJ2-4 and V is TRBV7-2; 8 bases align to TRBD1. V shed 0 bases and J 4 bases; nucleotides not matched to a gene: 5. CDR1 is SGHTA, CDR2 FQGNSA, per germline. This CDR3 region has 16 residues.

This clonotype was recorded only once. This may arise from a read error, as a much more abundant clone is one base away. CDR3 protein: CASNPTRGGNNEQFF. CDR3 nucleotide sequence: TGTGCCAGCAACCCGACTAGAGGGGGAAACAATGAGCAGTTCTTC. V and J are TRBV27 and TRBJ2-1; D is possibly TRBD1 or TRBD2 (6 bases each). CDR3 length: 15 residues. Trimming stripped 7 bases from V and 5 bases from J, with 18 bases between. Germline CDR1 is MNHEY and CDR2 is SMNVEV (reference sequence).

The chain carries TRBV19 and TRBJ2-3; no firm D call. Germline lookup yields CDR1 LNHDA and CDR2 SQIVND (reference sequence). Trimming cost V 1 base and J 6 bases, with 8 bases left between them. The CDR3 extends over 13 amino acids. In DNA form, the CDR3 reads TGTGCCAGTAGTATAGGCCAGCACGATACGCAGTATTTT. It yields the protein CASSIGQHDTQYF.

This clonotype was observed at least ten times. The chain is built from TRBV5-1 and TRBJ2-3; D could derive from TRBD1 or TRBD2 (5 bases each). There are 12 residues in the CDR3. The germline V and J ends were trimmed by 1 base and 10 bases, with 10 bases remaining between them. Germline V gives CDR1 SGHRS, CDR2 YFSETQ. The CDR3 spells CASSLTLGAQYF. The CDR3 DNA is TGCGCCAGCAGCTTGACCCTGGGGGCGCAGTATTTT.

This clonotype was recorded many times. The gene calls are TRBV20-1 and TRBJ2-7, with 7 bases fitting TRBD1. Germline CDR1 reads DFQATT; CDR2 reads SNEGSKA (reference sequence). The CDR3 spans 13 residues. The trim removed 3 bases at V and 2 bases at J, leaving 4 bases unmatched. This CDR3 is CSASRDSPYEQYF. CDR3 nucleotide sequence: TGCAGTGCTAGCCGGGACAGCCCCTACGAGCAGTACTTC.

The table lists this clonotype with many counts. This chain connects TRBV29-1 to TRBJ2-1; TRBD2 matches 9 bases. The CDR3 is 13 amino acids. Germline-derived CDR1 and CDR2 are SQVTM and ANQGSEA. With V trimmed by 4 bases and J by 4 bases, 2 bases remained unmatched. The CDR3 DNA is TGCAGCGTTGCAGCGGGAGGATACAATGAGCAGTTCTTC. It is translated as CSVAAGGYNEQFF.

CDR3 DNA: TGTGCCAGTAGTATCAGGGGCCGGGGGACTGAAGCTTTCTTT. Residues: CASSIRGRGTEAFF. The rearrangement uses TRBV19 and TRBJ1-1, with D maybe TRBD1 (6 bases). The CDR3 runs to 14 residues. The germline V gene encodes CDR1 LNHDA and CDR2 SQIVND (reference sequence). Trimming stripped 3 bases from V and 5 bases from J, with 13 bases between. The whole variable domain, filled in from reference TRBV19 and TRBJ1-1, reads DGGITQSPKYLFRKEGQNVTLSCEQNLNHDAMYWYRQDPGQGLRLIYYSQIVNDFQKGDIAEGYSVSREKKESFPLTVTSAQKNPTAFYLCASSIRGRGTEAFFGQGTRLTVV.

This clonotype was detected many times. The chain uses TRBV12-3 or TRBV12-4 and TRBJ1-1; D unresolved. This CDR3 is built from 11 residues. Trimming took off 1 base at V and 11 bases at J, with 8 bases between the two ends. The CDR3 reads CASSLGGVAFF. CDR3 nucleotide sequence: TGTGCCAGCAGTTTAGGGGGAGTGGCTTTCTTT.

Many counts were recorded for this clonotype. V is TRBV14 and J is TRBJ2-1; 8 bases align to TRBD2. This CDR3 spans 15 amino acids. J gave up 6 bases and V 1 base, and 5 bases lay outside the gene matches. CDR1 is SGHDN and CDR2 is FVKESK in the germline V gene. The CDR3 bases are TGTGCCAGCAGCCAAGGGACGGGAGGGCTCAATGAGCAGTTCTTC. This sequence encodes CASSQGTGGLNEQFF.

In its sample, this clonotype was seen many times. The chain is built from TRBV3-1 and TRBJ1-1, with D possibly matching TRBD1 (5 bases). The germline V gene has CDR1 LGHDT and CDR2 YNNKEL (reference sequence). V lost 1 base and J lost 4, with 10 bases in between. This CDR3 region has 14 residues. This CDR3 reads CASSQGGTSTEAFF. For the CDR3, the DNA is TGTGCCAGCAGCCAAGGTGGGACCTCCACTGAAGCTTTCTTT.

This clonotype was observed at least ten times. The rearrangement joins TRBV28 to TRBJ2-1, with D possibly being TRBD2 (6 bases). V dropped 6 bases and J dropped 8 bases, with 20 bases sitting between them. CDR3 size: 15 residues. Germline V gene data show CDR1 as MDHEN and CDR2 as SYDVKM. The CDR3 nucleotides read TGTGCCAGCAGCTCCCGGGGACTTCGCATCCATGAGCAGTTCTTC. Translating gives CASSSRGLRIHEQFF.

The V and J genes are TRBV12-3 or TRBV12-4 and TRBJ2-1; 10 bases match TRBD2. Germline trimming cut 6 bases from V and 8 bases from J; bases unmatched to any gene: 7. The CDR3 length is 14 residues. CDR3 nucleotides: TGTGCCAGCAGGGGACTAGCGCTCGTGGATGAGCAGTTCTTC. This codes for CASRGLALVDEQFF.

This clonotype was counted a single time. Since a much larger clone is just one base distant, this may be a read error. The genes are TRBV7-2 and TRBJ2-7, with D perhaps matching TRBD1 or TRBD2 (5 bases each). Germline lookup yields CDR1 SGHTA and CDR2 FQGNSA. The CDR3 totals 14 residues. The CDR3 protein is CDSSFPGLLYEQYF. CDR3 in DNA: TGTGACAGCAGCTTCCCGGGGCTACTCTACGAGCAGTACTTC.

This clonotype was observed at least ten times. The chain joins TRBV2 to TRBJ2-7, with 10 nucleotides matching TRBD1. There are 14 residues in the CDR3. Trimming cost V 4 bases and J 2 bases; bases outside gene matches: 2. CDR1 and CDR2 from the germline V gene are SNHLY and FYNNEI. The CDR3 reads CASSVGQGTYEQYF. In nucleotides, the CDR3 is TGTGCCAGCAGTGTGGGACAGGGGACCTACGAGCAGTACTTC.

This clonotype showed up many times. The chain is built from TRBV12-3 or TRBV12-4 and TRBJ2-6; 9 bases fit TRBD1. This CDR3 region has 19 residues. The V and J ends lost 3 bases and 2 bases, in that order; junction bases with no gene match: 11. CDR3 sequence (DNA): TGTGCCAGCAGTTTTTTCCCCGGGACAGGGTCTACTGGGGCCAACGTCCTGACTTTC. This gives the protein CASSFFPGTGSTGANVLTF.